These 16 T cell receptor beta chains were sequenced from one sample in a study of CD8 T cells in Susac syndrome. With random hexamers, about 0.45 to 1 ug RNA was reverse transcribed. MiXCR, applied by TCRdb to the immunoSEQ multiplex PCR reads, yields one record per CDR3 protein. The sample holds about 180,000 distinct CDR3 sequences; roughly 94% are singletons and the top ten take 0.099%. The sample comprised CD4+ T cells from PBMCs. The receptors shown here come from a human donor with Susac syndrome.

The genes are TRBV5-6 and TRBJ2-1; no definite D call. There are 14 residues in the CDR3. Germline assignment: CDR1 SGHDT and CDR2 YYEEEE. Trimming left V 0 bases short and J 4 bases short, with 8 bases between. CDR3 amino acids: CASSLDTRYNEQFF. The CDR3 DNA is TGTGCCAGCAGCTTGGATACCAGGTACAATGAGCAGTTCTTC.

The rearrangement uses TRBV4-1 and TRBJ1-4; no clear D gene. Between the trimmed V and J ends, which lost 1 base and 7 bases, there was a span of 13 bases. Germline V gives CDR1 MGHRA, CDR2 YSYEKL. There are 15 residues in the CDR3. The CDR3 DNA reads TGCGCCAGCAGCCAAGTCGGGATTCGGGGTGAAAAACTGTTTTTT. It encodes CASSQVGIRGEKLFF.

The chain's CDR3 is CAWRGSGGALDTQYF. The CDR3 DNA sequence: TGTGCCTGGAGGGGTAGCGGGGGGGCCCTTGATACGCAGTATTTT. The chain joins TRBV30 to TRBJ2-3, with 11 bases identical to TRBD2. The J segment lost 6 bases and the V segment lost 3 bases, leaving 8 bases of the junction unmatched. CDR3 length: 15 amino acids. Germline CDR1 GTSNPN, CDR2 SVGIG (reference sequence).

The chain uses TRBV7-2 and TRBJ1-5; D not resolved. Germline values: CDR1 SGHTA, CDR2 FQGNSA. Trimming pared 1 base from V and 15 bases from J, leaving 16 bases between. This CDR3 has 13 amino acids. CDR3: CASSLEGAAHPHF. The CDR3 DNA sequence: TGTGCCAGCAGCTTAGAAGGTGCCGCCCACCCGCATTTT.

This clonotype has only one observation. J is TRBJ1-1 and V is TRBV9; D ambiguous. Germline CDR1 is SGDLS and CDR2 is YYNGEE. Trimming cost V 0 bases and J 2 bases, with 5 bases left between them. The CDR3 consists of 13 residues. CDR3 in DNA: TGTGCCAGCAGCGTAGCCTCAAACACTGAAGCTTTCTTT. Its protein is CASSVASNTEAFF.

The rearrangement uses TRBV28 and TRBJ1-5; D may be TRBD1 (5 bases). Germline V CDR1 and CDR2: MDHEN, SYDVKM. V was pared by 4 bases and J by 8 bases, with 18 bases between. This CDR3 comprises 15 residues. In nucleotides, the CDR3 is TGTGCCAGCAGTTGGTCTCGCAGGGCTTTGAAGCCCCAGCATTTT. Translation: CASSWSRRALKPQHF. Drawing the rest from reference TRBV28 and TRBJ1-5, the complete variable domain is DVKVTQSSRYLVKRTGEKVFLECVQDMDHENMFWYRQDPGLGLRLIYFSYDVKMKEKGDIPEGYSVSREKKERFSLILESASTNQTSMYLCASSWSRRALKPQHFGDGTRLSIL.

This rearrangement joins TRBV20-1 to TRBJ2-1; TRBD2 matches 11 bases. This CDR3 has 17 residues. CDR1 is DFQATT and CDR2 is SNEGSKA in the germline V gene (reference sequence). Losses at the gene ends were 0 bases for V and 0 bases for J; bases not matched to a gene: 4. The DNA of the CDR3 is TGCAGTGCTAGAGATGTTAGCGGGAGGGTCTCCTACAATGAGCAGTTCTTC. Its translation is CSARDVSGRVSYNEQFF.

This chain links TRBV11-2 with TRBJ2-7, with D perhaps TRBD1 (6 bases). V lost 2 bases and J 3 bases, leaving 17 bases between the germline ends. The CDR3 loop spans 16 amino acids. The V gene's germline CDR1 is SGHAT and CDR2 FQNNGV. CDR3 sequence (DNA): TGTGCCAGCAGCTTATTTCACAGGGCCCTCTACTACGAGCAGTACTTC. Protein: CASSLFHRALYYEQYF.

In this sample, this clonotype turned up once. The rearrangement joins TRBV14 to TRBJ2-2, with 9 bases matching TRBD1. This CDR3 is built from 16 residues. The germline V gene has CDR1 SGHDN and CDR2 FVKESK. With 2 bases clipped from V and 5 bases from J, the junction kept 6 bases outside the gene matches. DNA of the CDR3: TGTGCCAGCAGCCAACTACCCGACAGGGGGACCGGGGAGCTGTTTTTT. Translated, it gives CASSQLPDRGTGELFF.

DNA of the CDR3: TGTGCCAGCAGCTTAGCGACCGGCCCCCATGAAAAACTGTTTTTT. It encodes CASSLATGPHEKLFF. The genes are TRBV13 and TRBJ1-4; no firm D call. Trimming stripped 1 base from V and 6 bases from J, with 12 bases between. The CDR3 loop spans 15 amino acids. Germline V gene data show CDR1 as PRHDT and CDR2 as FYEKMQ (reference sequence).

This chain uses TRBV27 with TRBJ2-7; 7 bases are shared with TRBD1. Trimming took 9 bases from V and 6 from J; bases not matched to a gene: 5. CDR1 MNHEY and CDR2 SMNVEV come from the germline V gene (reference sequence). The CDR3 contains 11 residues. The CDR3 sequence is CASQGESEQYF. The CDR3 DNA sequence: TGTGCCAGTCAGGGGGAGTCCGAGCAGTACTTC.

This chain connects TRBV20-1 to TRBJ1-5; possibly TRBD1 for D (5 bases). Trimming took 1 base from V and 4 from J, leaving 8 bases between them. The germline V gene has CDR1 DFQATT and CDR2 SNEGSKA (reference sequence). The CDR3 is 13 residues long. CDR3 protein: CSARVGGNQPQHF. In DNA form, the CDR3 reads TGCAGTGCTAGAGTCGGGGGAAATCAGCCCCAGCATTTT.

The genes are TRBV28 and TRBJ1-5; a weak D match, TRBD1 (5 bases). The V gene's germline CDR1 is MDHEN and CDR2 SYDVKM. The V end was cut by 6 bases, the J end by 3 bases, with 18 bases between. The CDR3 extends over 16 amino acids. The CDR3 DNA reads TGTGCCAGCAGACCACCGTTGACGGGGGTCAATCAGCCCCAGCATTTT. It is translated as CASRPPLTGVNQPQHF.

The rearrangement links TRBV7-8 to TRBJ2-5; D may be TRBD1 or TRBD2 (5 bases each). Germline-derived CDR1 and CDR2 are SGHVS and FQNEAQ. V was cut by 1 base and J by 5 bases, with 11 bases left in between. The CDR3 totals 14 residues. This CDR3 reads CASSLDRTGETQYF. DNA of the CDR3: TGTGCCAGCAGCTTAGACAGGACTGGCGAGACCCAGTACTTC. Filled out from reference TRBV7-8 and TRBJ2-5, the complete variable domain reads GAGVSQSPRYKVAKRGQDVALRCDPISGHVSLFWYQQALGQGPEFLTYFQNEAQLDKSGLPSDRFFAERPEGSVSTLKIQRTQQEDSAVYLCASSLDRTGETQYFGPGTRLLVL.

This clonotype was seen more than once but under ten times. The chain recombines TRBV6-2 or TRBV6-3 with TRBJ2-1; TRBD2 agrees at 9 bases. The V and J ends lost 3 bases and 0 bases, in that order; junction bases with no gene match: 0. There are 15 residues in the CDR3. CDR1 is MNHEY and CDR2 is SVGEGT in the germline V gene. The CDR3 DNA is TGTGCCAGCAGTTATAGCGGGAGCTCCTACAATGAGCAGTTCTTC. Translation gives CASSYSGSSYNEQFF.

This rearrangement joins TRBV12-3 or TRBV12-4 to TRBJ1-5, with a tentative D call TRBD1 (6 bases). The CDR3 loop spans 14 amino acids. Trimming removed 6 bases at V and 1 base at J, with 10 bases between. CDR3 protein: CASRQGASNQPQHF. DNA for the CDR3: TGTGCCAGCAGACAGGGAGCGAGCAATCAGCCCCAGCATTTT.